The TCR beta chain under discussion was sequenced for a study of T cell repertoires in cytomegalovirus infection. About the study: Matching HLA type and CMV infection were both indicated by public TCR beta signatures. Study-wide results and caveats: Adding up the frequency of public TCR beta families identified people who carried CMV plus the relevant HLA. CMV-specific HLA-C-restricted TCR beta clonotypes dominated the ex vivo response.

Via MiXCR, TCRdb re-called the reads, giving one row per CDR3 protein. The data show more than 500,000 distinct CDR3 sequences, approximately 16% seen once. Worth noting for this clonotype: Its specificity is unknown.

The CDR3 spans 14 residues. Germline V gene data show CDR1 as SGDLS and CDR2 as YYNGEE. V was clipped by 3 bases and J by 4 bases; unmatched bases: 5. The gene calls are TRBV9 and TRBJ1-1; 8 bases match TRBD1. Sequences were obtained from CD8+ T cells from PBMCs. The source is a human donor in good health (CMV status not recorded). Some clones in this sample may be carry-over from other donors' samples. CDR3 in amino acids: CASSAQGAGTEAFF. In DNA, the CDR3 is TGTGCCAGCAGCGCGCAGGGGGCGGGCACTGAAGCTTTCTTT.